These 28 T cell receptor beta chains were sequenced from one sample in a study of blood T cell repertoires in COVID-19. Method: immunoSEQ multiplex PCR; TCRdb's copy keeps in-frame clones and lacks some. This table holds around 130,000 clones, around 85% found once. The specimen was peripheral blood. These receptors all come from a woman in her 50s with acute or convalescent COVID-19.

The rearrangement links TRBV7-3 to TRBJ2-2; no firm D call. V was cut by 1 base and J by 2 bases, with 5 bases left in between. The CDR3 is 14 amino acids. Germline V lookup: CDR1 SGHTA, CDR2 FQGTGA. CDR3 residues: CASSLIPNTGELFF. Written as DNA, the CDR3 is TGTGCCAGCAGCTTAATCCCTAACACCGGGGAGCTGTTTTTT.

The CDR3 spells CASSGGAGAYEQYF. CDR3 DNA: TGTGCCAGCAGCGGGGGAGCGGGGGCCTACGAGCAGTACTTC. The chain has TRBV3-1 (or the pseudogene TRBV3-2) and TRBJ2-7, with 8 bases lining up with TRBD2. The CDR3 is 14 residues long. The V gene's germline CDR1 is LGHDT and CDR2 YNNKEL (reference sequence). The V and J ends lost 5 bases and 2 bases, in that order; junction bases with no gene match: 5.

CDR3 nucleotide sequence: TGTGCCAGTTTGGGGGGAAGGAATTCACCCCTCCACTTT. This translates into CASLGGRNSPLHF. This rearrangement joins TRBV19 to TRBJ1-6, with a weak D call TRBD1 (5 bases). Trimming shortened V by 8 bases and J by 7 bases, and 12 bases separated the two germline ends. Germline lookup yields CDR1 LNHDA and CDR2 SQIVND (reference sequence). The CDR3 runs to 13 residues.

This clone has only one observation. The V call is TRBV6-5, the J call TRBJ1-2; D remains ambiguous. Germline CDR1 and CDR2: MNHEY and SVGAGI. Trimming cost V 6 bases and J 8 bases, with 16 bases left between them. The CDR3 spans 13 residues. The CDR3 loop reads CASRKTQVRGYTF. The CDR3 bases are TGTGCCAGCAGAAAAACCCAGGTTCGGGGCTACACCTTC.

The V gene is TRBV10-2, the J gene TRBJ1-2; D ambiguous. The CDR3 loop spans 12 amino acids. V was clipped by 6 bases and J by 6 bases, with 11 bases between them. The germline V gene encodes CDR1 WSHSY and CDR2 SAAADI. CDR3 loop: CASSRNLDGYTF. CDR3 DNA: TGCGCCAGCAGCCGGAACCTAGATGGCTACACCTTC.

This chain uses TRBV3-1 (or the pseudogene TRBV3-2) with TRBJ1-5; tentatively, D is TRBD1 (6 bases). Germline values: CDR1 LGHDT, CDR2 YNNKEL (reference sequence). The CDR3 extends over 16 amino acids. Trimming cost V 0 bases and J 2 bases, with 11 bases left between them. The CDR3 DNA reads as TGTGCCAGCAGCCAAGATGGGGGCAGGGGCAATCAGCCCCAGCATTTT. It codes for CASSQDGGRGNQPQHF.

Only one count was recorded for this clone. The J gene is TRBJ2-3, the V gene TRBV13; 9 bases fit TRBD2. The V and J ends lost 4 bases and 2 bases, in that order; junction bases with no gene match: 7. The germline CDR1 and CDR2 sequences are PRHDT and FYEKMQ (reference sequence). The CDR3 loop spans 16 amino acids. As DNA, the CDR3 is TGTGCCAGCAGCTCAACCAGGACTAGCGCCACAGATACGCAGTATTTT. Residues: CASSSTRTSATDTQYF.

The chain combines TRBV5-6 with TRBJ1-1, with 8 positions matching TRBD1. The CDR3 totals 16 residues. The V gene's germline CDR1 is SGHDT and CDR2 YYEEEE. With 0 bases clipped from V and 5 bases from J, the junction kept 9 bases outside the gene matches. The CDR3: CASSLADRVDGTEAFF. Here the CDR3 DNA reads TGTGCCAGCAGCTTGGCGGACAGGGTTGATGGGACTGAAGCTTTCTTT. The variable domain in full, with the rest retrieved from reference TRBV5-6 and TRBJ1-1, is DAGVTQSPTHLIKTRGQQVTLRCSPKSGHDTVSWYQQALGQGPQFIFQYYEEEERQRGNFPDRFSGHQFPNYSSELNVNALLLGDSALYLCASSLADRVDGTEAFFGQGTRLTVV.

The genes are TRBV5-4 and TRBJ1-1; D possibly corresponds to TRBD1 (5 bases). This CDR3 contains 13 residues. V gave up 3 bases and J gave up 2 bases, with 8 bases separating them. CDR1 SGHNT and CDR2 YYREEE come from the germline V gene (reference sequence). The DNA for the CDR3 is TGTGCCAGCAGCTCTACAGGTAACACTGAAGCTTTCTTT. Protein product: CASSSTGNTEAFF.

CDR3 DNA: TGTGCCAGCGTAGCGGGATCCACAGATACGCAGTATTTT. Its protein is CASVAGSTDTQYF. The V call is TRBV6-6, the J call TRBJ2-3; 8 bases are shared with TRBD2. Germline CDR1 and CDR2: MNHNY and SVGAGI (reference sequence). The length of the CDR3 is 13 residues. V lost 8 bases, J lost 2 bases, and 3 bases stayed unmatched.

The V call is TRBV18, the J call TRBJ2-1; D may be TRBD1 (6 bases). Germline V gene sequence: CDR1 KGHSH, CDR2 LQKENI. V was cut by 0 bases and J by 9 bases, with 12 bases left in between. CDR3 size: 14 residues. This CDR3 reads CASSPPLQGVEQFF. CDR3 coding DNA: TGTGCCAGCTCACCACCTTTACAGGGTGTTGAGCAGTTCTTC.

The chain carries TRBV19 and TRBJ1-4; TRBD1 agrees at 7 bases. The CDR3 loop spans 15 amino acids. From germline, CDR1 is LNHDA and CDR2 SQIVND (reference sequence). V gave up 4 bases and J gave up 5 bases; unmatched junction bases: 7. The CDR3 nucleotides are TGTGCCAGTAGTAAGGCCGGGACAGTAAATGAAAAACTGTTTTTT. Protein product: CASSKAGTVNEKLFF. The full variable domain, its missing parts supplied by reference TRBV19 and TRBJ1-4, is DGGITQSPKYLFRKEGQNVTLSCEQNLNHDAMYWYRQDPGQGLRLIYYSQIVNDFQKGDIAEGYSVSREKKESFPLTVTSAQKNPTAFYLCASSKAGTVNEKLFFGSGTQLSVL.

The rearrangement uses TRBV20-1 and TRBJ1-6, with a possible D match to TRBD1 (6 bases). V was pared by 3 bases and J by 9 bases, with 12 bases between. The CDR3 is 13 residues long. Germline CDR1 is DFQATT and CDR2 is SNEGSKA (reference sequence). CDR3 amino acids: CSASPDRVSPLHF. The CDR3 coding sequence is TGCAGTGCTAGTCCGGACAGAGTTTCACCCCTCCACTTT.

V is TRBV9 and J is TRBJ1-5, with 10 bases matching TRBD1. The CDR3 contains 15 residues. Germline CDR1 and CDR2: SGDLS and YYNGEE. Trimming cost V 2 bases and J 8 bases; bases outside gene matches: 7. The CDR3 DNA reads TGTGCCAGCAGCGTTTCCGGGACAGGGGTTAAGCCCCAGCATTTT. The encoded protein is CASSVSGTGVKPQHF.

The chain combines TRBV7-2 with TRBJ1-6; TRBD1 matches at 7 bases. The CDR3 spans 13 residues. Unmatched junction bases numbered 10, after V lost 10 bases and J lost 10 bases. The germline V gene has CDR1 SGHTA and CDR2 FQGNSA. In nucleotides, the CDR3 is TGTGCCACCCGGGACAGTCAGGACTCACCCCTCCACTTT. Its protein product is CATRDSQDSPLHF.

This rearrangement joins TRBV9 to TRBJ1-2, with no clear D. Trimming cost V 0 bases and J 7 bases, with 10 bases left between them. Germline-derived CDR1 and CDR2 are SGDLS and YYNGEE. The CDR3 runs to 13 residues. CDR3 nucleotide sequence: TGTGCCAGCAGCGTAGAGAGTAATGCTGGCTACACCTTC. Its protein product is CASSVESNAGYTF.

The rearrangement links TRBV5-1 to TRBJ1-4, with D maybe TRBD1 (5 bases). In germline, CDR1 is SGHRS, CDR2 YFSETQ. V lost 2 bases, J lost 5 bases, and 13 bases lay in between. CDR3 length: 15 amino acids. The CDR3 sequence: CASSFTGVSNEKLFF. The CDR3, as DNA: TGCGCCAGCAGCTTCACAGGAGTCTCAAATGAAAAACTGTTTTTT.

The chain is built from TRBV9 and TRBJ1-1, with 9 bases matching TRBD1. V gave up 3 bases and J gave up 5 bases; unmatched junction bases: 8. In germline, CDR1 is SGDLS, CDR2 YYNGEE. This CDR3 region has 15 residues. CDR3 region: CASSASIQGATEAFF. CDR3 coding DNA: TGTGCCAGCAGCGCGTCAATACAGGGGGCAACTGAAGCTTTCTTT. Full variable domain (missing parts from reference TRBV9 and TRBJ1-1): DSGVTQTPKHLITATGQRVTLRCSPRSGDLSVYWYQQSLDQGLQFLIQYYNGEERAKGNILERFSAQQFPDLHSELNLSSLELGDSALYFCASSASIQGATEAFFGQGTRLTVV.

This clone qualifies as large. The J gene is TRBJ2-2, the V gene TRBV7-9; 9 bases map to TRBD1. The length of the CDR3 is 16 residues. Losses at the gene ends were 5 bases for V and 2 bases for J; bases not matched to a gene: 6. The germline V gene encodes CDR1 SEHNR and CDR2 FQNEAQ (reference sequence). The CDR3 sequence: CASSVGTGPNTGELFF. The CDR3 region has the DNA TGTGCCAGCAGCGTAGGGACAGGGCCAAACACCGGGGAGCTGTTTTTT.

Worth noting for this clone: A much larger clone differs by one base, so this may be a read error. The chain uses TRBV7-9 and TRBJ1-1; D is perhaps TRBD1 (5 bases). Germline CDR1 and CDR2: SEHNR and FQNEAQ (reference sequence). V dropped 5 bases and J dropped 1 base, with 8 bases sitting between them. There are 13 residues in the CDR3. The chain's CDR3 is CASSLDTNTEAFF. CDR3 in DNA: TGTGCCAGCAGCCTGGACACGAACACTGAAGCTTTCTTT.

The CDR3 region is CASSESGRGYSPLHF. Written as DNA, the CDR3 is TGTGCCAGCAGTGAATCCGGCAGGGGTTATTCACCCCTCCACTTT. This rearrangement joins TRBV2 to TRBJ1-6; D possibly corresponds to TRBD1 (6 bases). This CDR3 has 15 residues. Germline V lookup: CDR1 SNHLY, CDR2 FYNNEI. The germline V and J ends were trimmed by 2 bases and 8 bases, with 13 bases remaining between them.

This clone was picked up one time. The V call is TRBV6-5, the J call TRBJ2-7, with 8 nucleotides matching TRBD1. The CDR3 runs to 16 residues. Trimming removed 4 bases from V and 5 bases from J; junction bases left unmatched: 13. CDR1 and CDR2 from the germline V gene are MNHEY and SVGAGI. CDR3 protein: CASSSPPGQGLDEQYF. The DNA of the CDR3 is TGTGCCAGCAGTTCCCCCCCCGGACAGGGTTTGGACGAGCAGTACTTC.

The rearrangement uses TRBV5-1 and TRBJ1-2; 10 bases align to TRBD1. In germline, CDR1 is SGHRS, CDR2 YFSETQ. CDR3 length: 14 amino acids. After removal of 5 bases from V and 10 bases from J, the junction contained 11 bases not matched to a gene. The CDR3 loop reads CASSWAGTGDDYTF. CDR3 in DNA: TGCGCCAGCAGTTGGGCCGGGACAGGGGACGACTACACCTTC.

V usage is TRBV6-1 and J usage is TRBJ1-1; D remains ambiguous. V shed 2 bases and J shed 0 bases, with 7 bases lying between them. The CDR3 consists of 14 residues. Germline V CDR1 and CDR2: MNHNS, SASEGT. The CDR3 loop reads CASSEWQMNTEAFF. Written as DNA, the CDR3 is TGTGCCAGCAGTGAATGGCAAATGAACACTGAAGCTTTCTTT.

This chain's CDR3 is CASSRTGIMTEAFF. In DNA, the CDR3 is TGTGCCAGCAGTCGGACAGGGATTATGACTGAAGCTTTCTTT. This chain joins TRBV2 and TRBJ1-1, with 8 positions matching TRBD1. The junction had 7 bases not matched to a gene; V was cut back by 5 bases and J by 5 bases. The CDR3 has 14 amino acids. Germline CDR1 is SNHLY and CDR2 is FYNNEI. Full variable domain (missing parts from reference TRBV2 and TRBJ1-1): EPEVTQTPSHQVTQMGQEVILRCVPISNHLYFYWYRQILGQKVEFLVSFYNNEISEKSEIFDDQFSVERPDGSNFTLKIRSTKLEDSAMYFCASSRTGIMTEAFFGQGTRLTVV.

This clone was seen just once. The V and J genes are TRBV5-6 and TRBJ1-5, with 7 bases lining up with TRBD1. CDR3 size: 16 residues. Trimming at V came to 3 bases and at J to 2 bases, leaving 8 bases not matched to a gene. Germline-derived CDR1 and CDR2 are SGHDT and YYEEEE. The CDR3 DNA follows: TGTGCCAGCAGCTCGCAAAAGGACAGGCGCAATCAGCCCCAGCATTTT. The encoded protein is CASSSQKDRRNQPQHF.

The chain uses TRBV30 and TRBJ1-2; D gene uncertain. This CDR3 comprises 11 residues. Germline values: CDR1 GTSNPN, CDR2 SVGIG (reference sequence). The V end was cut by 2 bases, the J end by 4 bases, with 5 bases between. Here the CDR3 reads CAWSYSYGYTF. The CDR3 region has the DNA TGTGCCTGGAGTTACAGCTATGGCTACACCTTC.

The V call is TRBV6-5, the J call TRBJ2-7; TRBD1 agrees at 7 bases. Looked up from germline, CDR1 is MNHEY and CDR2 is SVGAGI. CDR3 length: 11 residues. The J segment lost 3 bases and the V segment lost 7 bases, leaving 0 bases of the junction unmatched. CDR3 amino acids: CASNRGYEQYF. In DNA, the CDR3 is TGTGCCAGCAACAGGGGCTACGAGCAGTACTTC.